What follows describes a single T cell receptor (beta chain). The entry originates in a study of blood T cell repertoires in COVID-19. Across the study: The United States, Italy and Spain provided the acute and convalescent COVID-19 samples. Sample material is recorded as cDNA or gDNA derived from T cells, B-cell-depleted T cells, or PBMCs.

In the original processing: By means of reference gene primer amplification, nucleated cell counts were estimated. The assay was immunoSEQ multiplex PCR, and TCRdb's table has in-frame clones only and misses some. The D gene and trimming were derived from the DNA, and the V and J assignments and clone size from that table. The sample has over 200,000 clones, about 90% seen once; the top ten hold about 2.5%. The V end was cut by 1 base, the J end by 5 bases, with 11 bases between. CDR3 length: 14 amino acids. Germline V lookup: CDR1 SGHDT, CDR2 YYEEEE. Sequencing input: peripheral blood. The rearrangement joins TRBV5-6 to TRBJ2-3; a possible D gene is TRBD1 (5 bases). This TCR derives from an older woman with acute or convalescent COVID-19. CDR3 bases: TGTGCCAGCAGCTTGAGGCAGGGTGGAGATACGCAGTATTTT. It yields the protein CASSLRQGGDTQYF.